Following are 20 T cell receptor beta chains from one sample sequenced in a study of neurological immune-mediated disorders. TCRdb re-analysed the 5' RACE reads in MiXCR, keeping a single row per CDR3 protein. The sample has around 33,000 distinct CDR3 sequences, around 6.8% seen once; the top ten hold 4.4%. The sample consisted of PBMCs. The receptor set was obtained from a woman in her 40s in good health.

The table lists this clonotype with many counts. The rearrangement links TRBV5-5 to TRBJ2-5; 11 bases agree with TRBD2. V was pared by 4 bases and J by 3 bases, with 5 bases of the junction left unmatched. The CDR3 consists of 15 residues. CDR1 is SGHKS, CDR2 YYEKEE, per germline (reference sequence). CDR3 bases: TGTGCCAGCAGCCTGGGACTAGCGGAAAAAGAGACCCAGTACTTC. Translated: CASSLGLAEKETQYF.

At least ten counts were recorded for this clonotype. This chain connects TRBV12-3 or TRBV12-4 to TRBJ2-6; 9 positions match TRBD1. Trimming removed 5 bases from V and 4 bases from J; junction bases left unmatched: 3. The CDR3 consists of 15 residues. The CDR3 DNA reads as TGTGCCAGCAGTCACAGGGGGCAAGGGGCCAACGTCCTGACTTTC. Its protein product is CASSHRGQGANVLTF.

The table lists this clonotype with many counts. The chain links TRBV28 to TRBJ2-1; 7 bases are a match to TRBD2. CDR3 size: 17 residues. V shed 3 bases and J 2 bases; nucleotides not matched to a gene: 10. Germline V gene data show CDR1 as MDHEN and CDR2 as SYDVKM. The CDR3 is CASSFRAGRQPYNEQFF. As DNA, the CDR3 is TGTGCCAGCAGTTTCCGAGCCGGGAGGCAACCCTACAATGAGCAGTTCTTC.

This clonotype was picked up many times. This chain uses TRBV3-1 with TRBJ2-4; weak D call: TRBD1 (5 bases). Trimming left V 3 bases short and J 0 bases short, with 6 bases between. Germline CDR1 LGHDT, CDR2 YNNKEL (reference sequence). CDR3 length equals 14 residues. CDR3 nucleotide sequence: TGTGCCAGCAGCCAGGGGCTAGCCAAAAACATTCAGTACTTC. Amino acids: CASSQGLAKNIQYF.

This clonotype appeared many times. This rearrangement joins TRBV12-3 or TRBV12-4 to TRBJ1-6; weak D call: TRBD1 (6 bases). V lost 5 bases and J lost 9, with 20 bases in between. The CDR3 has 16 residues. CDR3 region: CASSALRQGFFSPLHF. The CDR3 region has the DNA TGTGCCAGCAGTGCTCTTAGGCAGGGGTTTTTTTCACCCCTCCACTTT.

This clonotype has ten or more counts. This chain links TRBV9 with TRBJ1-1, with unresolved D. The CDR3 loop spans 14 amino acids. Trimming took 0 bases from V and 1 from J, leaving 7 bases between them. The germline CDR1 and CDR2 sequences are SGDLS and YYNGEE. The CDR3 sequence: CASSVASENTEAFF. Written as DNA, the CDR3 is TGTGCCAGCAGCGTAGCTTCCGAGAACACTGAAGCTTTCTTT.

Ten or more counts support this clonotype. The chain employs TRBV7-3 and TRBJ2-1; TRBD2 agrees at 11 bases. With V trimmed by 3 bases and J by 4 bases, 2 bases remained unmatched. The CDR3 consists of 15 residues. Germline V lookup: CDR1 SGHTA, CDR2 FQGTGA. The CDR3 loop reads CASSFTSGGYNEQFF. CDR3 DNA sequence: TGTGCCAGCAGCTTCACTAGCGGGGGATACAATGAGCAGTTCTTC.

This clonotype has at least ten counts. Just one base apart from a much larger clone, this may be a read error. The chain combines TRBV7-2 with TRBJ2-5; D tentatively reads TRBD1 or TRBD2 (5 bases each). The germline CDR1 and CDR2 sequences are SGHTA and FQGNSA. The CDR3 is 14 residues long. Deletions cut 5 bases from V and 4 bases from J, with 14 bases between. The chain's CDR3 is CASSLGDLPETQYF. CDR3 nucleotides: TGTGCCAGCAGCCTGGGGGACCTCCCAGAGACCCAGTACTTC.

In this sample, this clonotype turned up many times. The chain is built from TRBV10-3 and TRBJ2-3, with D possibly being TRBD1 or TRBD2 (5 bases each). The CDR3 is made up of 15 amino acids. Germline values: CDR1 ENHRY, CDR2 SYGVKD. Trimming pared 5 bases from V and 2 bases from J, leaving 14 bases between. CDR3: CAISYWGWDTDTQYF. DNA of the CDR3: TGTGCCATCAGTTACTGGGGGTGGGACACAGATACGCAGTATTTT.

This clonotype has at least ten counts. This chain links TRBV6-6 with TRBJ1-1; possibly TRBD1 for D (5 bases). This CDR3 is 13 amino acids long. V was shortened by 2 bases and J by 7 bases, with 11 bases between the two germline ends. The germline gives CDR1 MNHNY, CDR2 SVGAGI (reference sequence). CDR3 DNA: TGTGCCAGCAGTTACGGGGACGGGGATGAAGCTTTCTTT. Protein sequence: CASSYGDGDEAFF.

This clonotype was seen many times. The chain joins TRBV4-1 to TRBJ2-2; D is perhaps TRBD2 (5 bases). Between the trimmed V and J ends, which lost 7 bases and 2 bases, there was a span of 11 bases. Germline CDR1 reads MGHRA; CDR2 reads YSYEKL. This CDR3 is built from 14 residues. The CDR3 nucleotides read TGCGCCAGCACCCGGGATCAAAACACCGGGGAGCTGTTTTTT. As protein: CASTRDQNTGELFF.

This clonotype was observed at least ten times. The junction does not match germline at one end; this may be a read error. The chain links TRBV7-7 to TRBJ2-1; D not certain. There are 13 residues in the CDR3. In germline, CDR1 is SSHAT, CDR2 FNYEAQ (reference sequence). CDR3 residues: CASSLNIEYEQFF. The CDR3 region has the DNA TGTGCTAGCAGCTTGAATATTGAGTATGAGCAGTTCTTC.

This clonotype was detected ten times or more. The rearrangement links TRBV6-6 to TRBJ2-3, with TRBD2 matching over 7 bases. The CDR3 is 15 amino acids. V lost 6 bases and J lost 0; bases outside the gene matches: 6. Germline V gene sequence: CDR1 MNHNY, CDR2 SVGAGI (reference sequence). As DNA, the CDR3 is TGTGCCAGCAGCCGATCGGGGGGAAGCACAGATACGCAGTATTTT. Encoded protein: CASSRSGGSTDTQYF.

This clonotype has only a few counts. The chain couples TRBV20-1 to TRBJ2-6; 9 nucleotides align to TRBD1. J was trimmed by 3 bases and V by 6 bases; bases with no gene match: 12. Germline V gene sequence: CDR1 DFQATT, CDR2 SNEGSKA (reference sequence). CDR3 length equals 17 residues. The CDR3 DNA sequence: TGCAGTGCAAGACAGGGGGTTAGTTTAGTTGGGGCCAACGTCCTGACTTTC. This gives the protein CSARQGVSLVGANVLTF.

This clonotype was found many times. V and J are TRBV20-1 and TRBJ2-3, with 7 bases that match TRBD2. The V segment lost 3 bases and the J segment 1 base; nucleotides outside the gene matches: 10. The CDR3 consists of 16 residues. The germline gives CDR1 DFQATT, CDR2 SNEGSKA (reference sequence). CDR3 bases: TGCAGTGCTAGCCCCTATGGGAGGGGAGGCACAGATACGCAGTATTTT. It translates to CSASPYGRGGTDTQYF.

This clonotype was picked up many times. This sequence joins TRBV6-1 and TRBJ2-7; perhaps TRBD2 as D (5 bases). V was clipped by 5 bases and J by 1 base, with 15 bases between them. The germline CDR1 and CDR2 sequences are MNHNS and SASEGT. The CDR3 is 15 amino acids. The CDR3 loop is CASSSQRTGSYEQYF. CDR3 in DNA: TGTGCCAGCAGTTCTCAAAGGACGGGGTCCTACGAGCAGTACTTC.

This clonotype came up many times. The chain combines TRBV20-1 with TRBJ1-1; D is unresolved. The length of the CDR3 is 14 residues. Germline assignment: CDR1 DFQATT and CDR2 SNEGSKA (reference sequence). Trimming took 6 bases from V and 1 from J, leaving 15 bases between them. The CDR3 protein is CSARTGGGNTEAFF. CDR3 in DNA: TGCAGTGCCCGAACGGGAGGCGGGAACACTGAAGCTTTCTTT.

Remarks on this clonotype: Mismatch with germline at one junction end may stem from a read error. The V gene is TRBV7-8, the J gene TRBJ2-3, with 9 bases lining up with TRBD2. CDR1 is SGHVS and CDR2 is FQNEAQ in the germline V gene. This CDR3 has 16 amino acids. CDR3 protein: CASSFRTSGFTNTQYF. The CDR3 DNA is TGTGCCAGCAGCTTTAGAACTAGCGGGTTCACAAATACGCAGTATTTT.

This clonotype was observed many times. CDR3 sequence reads: CASSISARASQPQHF. For the CDR3, the DNA is TGTGCCAGTAGTATATCGGCCAGGGCAAGTCAGCCCCAGCATTTT. The rearrangement joins TRBV19 to TRBJ1-5, with D possibly matching TRBD1 (5 bases). V was shortened by 2 bases and J by 6 bases, with 14 bases between the two germline ends. This CDR3 has 15 residues. Germline-derived CDR1 and CDR2 are LNHDA and SQIVND (reference sequence).

This clonotype was seen at least ten times. The rearrangement joins TRBV18 to TRBJ1-1, with 9 bases lining up with TRBD1. J lost 0 bases, V lost 6 bases, and 11 bases had no gene match. Looked up from germline, CDR1 is KGHSH and CDR2 is LQKENI. The CDR3 covers 17 residues. The CDR3 DNA sequence: TGTGCCAGCTCGCCTACCGGGACAGGGTCAATGAACACTGAAGCTTTCTTT. This gives the protein CASSPTGTGSMNTEAFF.